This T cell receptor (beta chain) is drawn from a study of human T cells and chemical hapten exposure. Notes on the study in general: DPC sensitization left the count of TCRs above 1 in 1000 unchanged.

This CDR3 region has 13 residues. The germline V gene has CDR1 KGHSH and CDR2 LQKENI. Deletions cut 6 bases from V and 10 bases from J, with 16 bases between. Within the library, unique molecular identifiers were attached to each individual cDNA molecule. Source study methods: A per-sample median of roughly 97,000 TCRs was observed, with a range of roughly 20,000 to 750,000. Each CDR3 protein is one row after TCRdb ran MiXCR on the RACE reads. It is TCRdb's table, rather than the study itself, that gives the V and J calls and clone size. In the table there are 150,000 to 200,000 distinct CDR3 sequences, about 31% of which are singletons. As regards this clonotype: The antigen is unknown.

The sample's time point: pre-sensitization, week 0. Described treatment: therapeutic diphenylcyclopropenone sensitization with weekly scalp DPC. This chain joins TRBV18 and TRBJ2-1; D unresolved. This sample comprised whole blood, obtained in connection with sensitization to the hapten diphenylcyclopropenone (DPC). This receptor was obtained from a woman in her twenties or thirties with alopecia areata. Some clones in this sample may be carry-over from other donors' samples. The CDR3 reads CASSTYSSEEQFF. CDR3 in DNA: TGTGCCAGCTCTACCTATTCTTCGGAGGAGCAGTTCTTC.